This T cell receptor beta chain is from a study of T cell therapy after organ transplantation. Note on this clone: Its specificity is not known.

Overall study results and limits: CD8 clonality fold change after therapy inversely tracked pretherapy clonality.

TCRdb keeps only in-frame clones here, not all; method: immunoSEQ multiplex PCR. The sample has 5,800 or so clones; roughly 74% are singletons. CDR3 length equals 15 residues. V trimming: 5 bases; J trimming: 5 bases; junction bases outside the gene matches: 8. Germline CDR1 reads MNHNY; CDR2 reads SVGAGI (reference sequence). Time point denoted: 4-8 weeks after completion of therapy. The sequence came from a human patient who had received a solid organ transplant and had CMV disease. The graft donor may have given rise to some T cells. Here the sequenced sample was CD8+ T cells from blood, taken after autologous CMV-specific T cell therapy. The V gene is TRBV6-6, the J gene TRBJ2-5, with 10 bases identical to TRBD2. The CDR3 DNA sequence: TGTGCCAGCAGTCGTACGACTAGCGGGTTGGAGACCCAGTACTTC. Translated, it gives CASSRTTSGLETQYF.